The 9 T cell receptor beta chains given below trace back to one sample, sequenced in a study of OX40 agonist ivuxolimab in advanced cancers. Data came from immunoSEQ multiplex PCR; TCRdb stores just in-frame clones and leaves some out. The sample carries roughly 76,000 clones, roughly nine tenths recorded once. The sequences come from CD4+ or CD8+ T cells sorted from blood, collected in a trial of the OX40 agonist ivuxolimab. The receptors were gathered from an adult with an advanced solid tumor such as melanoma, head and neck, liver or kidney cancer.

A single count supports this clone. Written as DNA, the CDR3 is TGCGCCAGCAGCCCGTTCTCGGGGGGTCCAGCCAAAAACATTCAGTACTTC. It codes for CASSPFSGGPAKNIQYF. This sequence joins TRBV5-1 and TRBJ2-4; 7 nucleotides align to TRBD2. The CDR3 has 17 residues. The trim removed 4 bases at V and 0 bases at J, leaving 10 bases unmatched. The germline gives CDR1 SGHRS, CDR2 YFSETQ. The whole variable domain, filled in from reference TRBV5-1 and TRBJ2-4, reads KAGVTQTPRYLIKTRGQQVTLSCSPISGHRSVSWYQQTPGQGLQFLFEYFSETQRNKGNFPGRFSGRQFSNSRSEMNVSTLELGDSALYLCASSPFSGGPAKNIQYFGAGTRLSVL.

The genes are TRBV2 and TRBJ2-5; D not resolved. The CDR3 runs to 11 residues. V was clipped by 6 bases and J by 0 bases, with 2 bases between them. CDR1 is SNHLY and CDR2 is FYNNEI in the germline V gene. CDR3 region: CASRDQETQYF. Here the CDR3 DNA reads TGTGCCAGCAGAGACCAAGAGACCCAGTACTTC.

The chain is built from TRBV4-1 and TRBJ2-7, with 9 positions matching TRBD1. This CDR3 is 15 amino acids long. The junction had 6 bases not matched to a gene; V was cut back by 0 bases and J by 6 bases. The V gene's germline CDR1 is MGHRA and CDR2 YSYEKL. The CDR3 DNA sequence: TGCGCCAGCAGCCAAGATCCGGGACAGGGTCGCGAGCAGTACTTC. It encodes CASSQDPGQGREQYF.

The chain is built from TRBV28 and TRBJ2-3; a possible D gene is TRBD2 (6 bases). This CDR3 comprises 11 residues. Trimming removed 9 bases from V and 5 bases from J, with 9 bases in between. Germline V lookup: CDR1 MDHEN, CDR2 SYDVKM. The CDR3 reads CASLGLDTQYF. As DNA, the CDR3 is TGTGCCAGTTTGGGACTAGATACGCAGTATTTT.

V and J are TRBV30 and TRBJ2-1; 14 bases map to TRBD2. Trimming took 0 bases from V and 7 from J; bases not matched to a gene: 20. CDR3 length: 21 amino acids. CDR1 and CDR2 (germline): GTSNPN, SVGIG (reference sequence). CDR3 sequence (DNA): TGTGCCTGGAGTGTGGCGCTAACGACTAGCGGGAGGGTAGGTGCATCGAATGAGCAGTTCTTC. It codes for CAWSVALTTSGRVGASNEQFF.

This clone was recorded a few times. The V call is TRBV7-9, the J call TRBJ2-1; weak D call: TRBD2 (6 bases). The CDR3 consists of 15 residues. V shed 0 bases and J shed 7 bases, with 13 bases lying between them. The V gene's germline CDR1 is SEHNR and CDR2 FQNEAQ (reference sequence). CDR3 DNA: TGTGCCAGCAGCTTAGCCCCCCGGACTACTAATGAGCAGTTCTTC. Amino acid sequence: CASSLAPRTTNEQFF.

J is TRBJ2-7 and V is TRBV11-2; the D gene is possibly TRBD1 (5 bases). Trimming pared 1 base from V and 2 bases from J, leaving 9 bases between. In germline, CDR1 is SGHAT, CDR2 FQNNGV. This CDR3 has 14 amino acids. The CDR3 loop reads CASSLVRGTYEQYF. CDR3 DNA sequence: TGTGCCAGCAGCTTAGTAAGGGGTACCTACGAGCAGTACTTC.

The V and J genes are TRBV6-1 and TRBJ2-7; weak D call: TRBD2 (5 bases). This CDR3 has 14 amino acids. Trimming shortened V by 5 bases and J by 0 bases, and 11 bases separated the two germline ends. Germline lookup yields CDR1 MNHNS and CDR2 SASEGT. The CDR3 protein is CASSRDYSSYEQYF. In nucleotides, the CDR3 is TGTGCCAGCAGTCGGGATTATAGCTCCTACGAGCAGTACTTC.

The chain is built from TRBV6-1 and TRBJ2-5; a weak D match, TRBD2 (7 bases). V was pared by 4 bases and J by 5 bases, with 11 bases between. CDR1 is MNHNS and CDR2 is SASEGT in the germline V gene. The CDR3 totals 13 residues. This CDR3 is CASSVQGGETQYF. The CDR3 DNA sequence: TGTGCCAGCAGTGTACAGGGAGGGGAGACCCAGTACTTC.